This T cell receptor beta chain came from a study of neurological immune-mediated disorders. Overall study context: There were some 34 multiple sclerosis patients; around 31 were relapsing-remitting and 3 were secondary progressive.

Synthesis of cDNA used 5'RACE (with 10-nucleotide random UMIs). TCRdb reprocessed the 5' RACE reads via MiXCR and lists one record per CDR3 protein. This table holds approximately 86,000 distinct CDR3 sequences, just over 2.5% found once. The CDR3 totals 15 residues. Unsorted libraries were prepared from 2 million PBMCs held at -80 C. General study results and limits: Multiple sclerosis, the disease with the least TCR clonal expansion, fell below healthy controls, whereas HTLV-1-associated myelopathy showed the most.

This clonotype was recorded many times. Its antigen is undetermined. Sequencing was performed on PBMCs. This clonotype originated in a woman aged 25 to 39 with multiple sclerosis. The chain couples TRBV21-1 to TRBJ1-5. TRBV21-1 is annotated as a pseudogene. The CDR3 bases are TGTGCCAGCAGTCCGGGGGGGGATAGCAATCAGCCCCAGCATTTT. Translation: CASSPGGDSNQPQHF.